This is a list of T cell receptor beta chains from one sample in a study of blood T cells in healthy people across ages. One entry per CDR3 protein, called by TCRdb with MiXCR from the 5' RACE reads. The sample contains about 1.1 million distinct CDR3 sequences, under 40% of which appear only once. The sequenced sample consisted of blood. These receptors were collected from a man younger than 35 in good health. CDR3s include the opening cysteine and the closing phenylalanine or tryptophan. The D gene is left open where the match is weak. Size tells how often a clone was seen (once, few, many) or the class of an expanded clone, and some rows leave it out.

J: TRBJ1-1; size: .; V: TRBV20-1; D: TRBD1; DNA: TGCAGTGCTAGAGTTACACAGGGGGAGAACACTGAAGCTTTCTTT; CDR3: CSARVTQGENTEAFF
J: TRBJ2-3; size: .; V: TRBV20-1; D: TRBD2; DNA: TGCAGTGCTAGACCTAATCCGGGACTACCGATTGCGGATACGCAGTATTTT; CDR3: CSARPNPGLPIADTQYF
J: TRBJ2-3; size: .; V: TRBV5-1; D: .; DNA: TGCGCCAGCACCCCTGGACACAGCACAGATACGCAGTATTTT; CDR3: CASTPGHSTDTQYF
J: TRBJ2-7; size: .; V: TRBV3-1; D: .; DNA: TGTGCCAGCAGCCGCCCTAGCAACTCCTACGAGCAGTACTTC; CDR3: CASSRPSNSYEQYF
J: TRBJ2-1; size: .; V: TRBV6-5; D: TRBD2; DNA: TGTGCCAGCAGTCACATAGCGGGGGTGCTCTACAATGAGCAGTTCTTC; CDR3: CASSHIAGVLYNEQFF
J: TRBJ2-7; size: .; V: TRBV10-3; D: .; DNA: TGTGCCATCAGCCCTACCGGGGGAGACGAGCAGTACTTC; CDR3: CAISPTGGDEQYF
J: TRBJ1-1; size: few; V: TRBV2; D: TRBD1; DNA: TGTGCCAGCAGGAGGACAGGGAGTGAAGCTTTCTTT; CDR3: CASRRTGSEAFF
J: TRBJ2-4; size: .; V: TRBV7-2; D: .; DNA: TGTGCCAACAGCTCCCATAAAGGGATTCAGTACTTC; CDR3: CANSSHKGIQYF
J: TRBJ2-1; size: few; V: TRBV24-1; D: TRBD1; DNA: TGTGCCACCAGTGACCTACCGGGACAGGGCATCTACAATGAGCAGTTCTTC; CDR3: CATSDLPGQGIYNEQFF
J: TRBJ1-2; size: many; V: TRBV20-1; D: .; DNA: TGCAGTCAGAAGCGGGCAGGGTATAACTATGGCTACACCTTC; CDR3: CSQKRAGYNYGYTF
J: TRBJ1-2; size: .; V: TRBV10-3; D: .; DNA: TGTGCCATCAGTGAGTCCAGCAGGGGATATGGCTACACCTTC; CDR3: CAISESSRGYGYTF
J: TRBJ2-1; size: few; V: TRBV9; D: .; DNA: TGTGCCAGCAGCGTAGCTAACGTGGGGTGGGATGAGCAGTTCTTC; CDR3: CASSVANVGWDEQFF
J: TRBJ2-5; size: .; V: TRBV29-1; D: .; DNA: TGCAGCCACGGCCCTTCCTACAATGAGCAGTACTTC; CDR3: CSHGPSYNEQYF
J: TRBJ2-1; size: few; V: TRBV7-8; D: TRBD2; DNA: TGTGCCAGCAGCTTAGTGCGGACTAGCGGCTACAATGAGCAGTTCTTC; CDR3: CASSLVRTSGYNEQFF
J: TRBJ1-5; size: .; V: TRBV19; D: .; DNA: TGTGCCAGTAGTATATATACCCGGGGAGGGCCTAATCAGCCCCAGCATTTT; CDR3: CASSIYTRGGPNQPQHF
J: TRBJ2-1; size: .; V: TRBV20-1; D: .; DNA: TGCAGTGCGCCCCGGGACATCGGCTACAATGAGCAGTTCTTC; CDR3: CSAPRDIGYNEQFF
J: TRBJ2-2; size: many; V: TRBV28; D: .; DNA: TGTGCCGGCGGACATCCCGCGAACACCGGGGAGCTGTTTTTT; CDR3: CAGGHPANTGELFF
J: TRBJ2-5; size: many; V: TRBV27; D: TRBD1; DNA: TGTGCCAGCAGTTCGTCGACAGGGGGGATCAATGAGCAGTACTTC; CDR3: CASSSSTGGINEQYF
J: TRBJ1-5; size: .; V: TRBV7-9; D: .; DNA: TGTGCCAGCAGCTTAGGCCCAGCATATAGCAATCAGCCCCAGCATTTT; CDR3: CASSLGPAYSNQPQHF
J: TRBJ2-1; size: .; V: TRBV20-1; D: TRBD2; DNA: TGCAGTGCTAGACCTATAGCGGGGGCCGACAATGAGCAGTTCTTC; CDR3: CSARPIAGADNEQFF
J: TRBJ1-2; size: few; V: TRBV6-6; D: TRBD1; DNA: TGTGCCAGCAGTTCGACAGGGAGGGGTGGCTACACCTTC; CDR3: CASSSTGRGGYTF
J: TRBJ2-5; size: .; V: TRBV5-6; D: .; DNA: TGTGCCAGCAGCTCACTCGGACAGATCCAAGAGACCCAGTACTTC; CDR3: CASSSLGQIQETQYF
J: TRBJ1-5; size: .; V: TRBV12-3/TRBV12-4; D: TRBD1; DNA: TGTGCCAGCAGGGGAACAGGGGGCTATCAGCCCCAGCATTTT; CDR3: CASRGTGGYQPQHF
J: TRBJ1-2; size: few; V: TRBV24-1; D: .; DNA: TGTGCCACCAGTGCAGGACGGTCGTTTGGCTACACCTTC; CDR3: CATSAGRSFGYTF
J: TRBJ1-2; size: .; V: TRBV20-1; D: .; DNA: TGCAGTGCCCCGGATCTAGGATTTTCGGGCTGCACCTTC; CDR3: CSAPDLGFSGCTF
J: TRBJ2-1; size: .; V: TRBV20-1; D: .; DNA: TGCAGTGCTAGAGCCGCCCCGACAGTCTACAATGAGCAGTTCTTC; CDR3: CSARAAPTVYNEQFF
J: TRBJ1-5; size: .; V: TRBV6-2/TRBV6-3; D: .; DNA: TGTGCCAGCAGTGCGGGGGTCAGGAATCAGCCCCAGCATTTT; CDR3: CASSAGVRNQPQHF
J: TRBJ1-3; size: .; V: TRBV20-1; D: .; DNA: TGCAGTGCTAGAGCCCCCCCGGGGCGCGGAAACACCATATATTTT; CDR3: CSARAPPGRGNTIYF
J: TRBJ2-3; size: few; V: TRBV9; D: .; DNA: TGTGCCAGCAGCGTAGAAAGGACAGATACGCAGTATTTT; CDR3: CASSVERTDTQYF
J: TRBJ1-1; size: few; V: TRBV6-2/TRBV6-3; D: .; DNA: TGTGCCAGCAGTTACGGTGGTAACTTTGGGGCTGAAGCTTTCTTT; CDR3: CASSYGGNFGAEAFF
J: TRBJ1-2; size: .; V: TRBV6-6; D: .; DNA: TGTGCCAGCAGTTATGATAGGGCCTACTATGGCTACACCTTC; CDR3: CASSYDRAYYGYTF
J: TRBJ1-2; size: few; V: TRBV6-1; D: .; DNA: TGTGCCAGCCGATTTTCGTTTGGCTACACCTTC; CDR3: CASRFSFGYTF
J: TRBJ2-5; size: .; V: TRBV27; D: TRBD2; DNA: TGTGCCAGCAGTTTAGTCTCCCCTAGCGGGGGCGAAGAGACCCAGTACTTC; CDR3: CASSLVSPSGGEETQYF
J: TRBJ1-2; size: .; V: TRBV4-3; D: TRBD1; DNA: TGCGCCAGCAGCCAAGAGACAGGGACTAACTATGGCTACACCTTC; CDR3: CASSQETGTNYGYTF
J: TRBJ1-4; size: .; V: TRBV6-6; D: TRBD1; DNA: TGTGCCAGCAGTTACTTAGACAGGGACCCCCGGGAACTGTTTTTT; CDR3: CASSYLDRDPRELFF
J: TRBJ2-7; size: .; V: TRBV10-3; D: .; DNA: TGTGCCATCAGTGGGACTAACGCTGGGCCACACAATGAGCAGTACTTC; CDR3: CAISGTNAGPHNEQYF
J: TRBJ2-1; size: few; V: TRBV7-3; D: .; DNA: TGTGCCAGCAGCTCCTGGACTGATACTGAGCAGTTCTTC; CDR3: CASSSWTDTEQFF
J: TRBJ2-5; size: .; V: TRBV7-2; D: .; DNA: TGTGCCAGCAGCTTAGGATCGGCTAGCGCAGAGACCCAGTACTTC; CDR3: CASSLGSASAETQYF
J: TRBJ2-1; size: .; V: TRBV20-1; D: TRBD2; DNA: TGCAGTGCTAGCGCGGGACTAGCTTGGGGCAATGAGCAGTTCTTC; CDR3: CSASAGLAWGNEQFF
J: TRBJ1-5; size: few; V: TRBV27; D: TRBD1; DNA: TGTGCCAGCACCAGGGGGGTCAATCAGCCCCAGCATTTT; CDR3: CASTRGVNQPQHF
J: TRBJ2-2; size: .; V: TRBV10-3; D: TRBD2; DNA: TGTGCCATCAGGGGGACTAGCGGGGCGAACACCGGGGAGCTGTTTTTT; CDR3: CAIRGTSGANTGELFF
J: TRBJ1-1; size: few; V: TRBV9; D: .; DNA: TGTGCCAGCAGCGCTGGGGGGTATCGAACTGAAGCTTTCTTT; CDR3: CASSAGGYRTEAFF
J: TRBJ2-7; size: .; V: TRBV4-1; D: TRBD1; DNA: TGCGCCAGCAGCACACGGGACAGGGGCTCCTACGAGCAGTACTTC; CDR3: CASSTRDRGSYEQYF